What follows describes a single T cell receptor (beta chain). Libraries were prepared by immunoSEQ multiplex PCR; TCRdb keeps only in-frame clonotypes and omits some of them. The data hold fewer than 5,000 clones, with approximately 79% observed a single time. This record belongs to a study of immune evolution from preneoplasia to lung adenocarcinoma. CDR1 is SGHAT, CDR2 FQNNGV, per germline. The V end lost 0 bases, the J end lost 8 bases, and 22 bases lay between the germline ends. This CDR3 has 17 amino acids. Between about 2014 and 2018, patients underwent resection in Japan or China. The sequence derives from a person between 35 and 65 years old with lung adenocarcinoma. Some clones in this sample may be carry-over from other donors' samples. The sample was FFPE invasive lung adenocarcinoma tissue. The chain employs TRBV11-2 and TRBJ1-2; D is unclear. CDR3 protein: CASSLDGNPYSSGGYTF. The DNA for the CDR3 is TGTGCCAGCAGCTTAGATGGCAATCCCTATTCCTCAGGCGGCTACACCTTC.